The 8 T cell receptor beta chains below come from one sample, sequenced in a study of CD8+ T cells in alopecia areata. TCR sequencing used cDNA made by reverse transcription of extracted RNA. Produced via immunoSEQ multiplex PCR; TCRdb's table is partial and in-frame only. This sample has 150,000 to 200,000 clones, with about 67% found just once. The specimen comprised CD8+ T cells sorted from blood, sampled at week 0. These receptors all come from a human donor with alopecia areata.

This clone occurred once. The V and J genes are TRBV7-9 and TRBJ2-5; weak D call: TRBD2 (5 bases). Trimming pared 6 bases from V and 2 bases from J, leaving 7 bases between. Germline V gives CDR1 SEHNR, CDR2 FQNEAQ (reference sequence). This CDR3 is built from 12 residues. CDR3: CASRRGQETQYF. The CDR3 region has the DNA TGTGCCAGCAGACGGGGTCAAGAGACCCAGTACTTC.

The V gene is TRBV4-2, the J gene TRBJ1-2; TRBD1 matches 10 bases. Germline V gene lookup returns CDR1 LGHNA and CDR2 YNFKEQ. This CDR3 region has 16 residues. V shed 1 base and J 8 bases; nucleotides not matched to a gene: 10. CDR3 region: CASSQARDRGLWGYTF. CDR3 nucleotides: TGTGCCAGCAGCCAAGCCCGGGACAGGGGTTTGTGGGGCTACACCTTC.

This chain connects TRBV4-1 to TRBJ2-5; 11 bases agree with TRBD2. With V trimmed by 3 bases and J by 5 bases, 11 bases remained unmatched. CDR3 length equals 17 residues. Per the germline V gene, CDR1 is MGHRA and CDR2 is YSYEKL. CDR3 amino acids: CASSQPRLAGPGETQYF. The CDR3 DNA follows: TGCGCCAGCAGCCAGCCCCGACTAGCGGGGCCTGGGGAGACCCAGTACTTC.

This sequence joins TRBV4-1 and TRBJ1-5, with D possibly being TRBD1 (5 bases). The CDR3 totals 14 residues. Deletions cut 5 bases from V and 4 bases from J, with 12 bases between. CDR1 and CDR2 (germline): MGHRA, YSYEKL. The CDR3 reads CASSTGPRNQPQHF. The CDR3 nucleotides are TGCGCCAGCAGCACGGGACCTCGTAATCAGCCCCAGCATTTT.

The chain couples TRBV7-9 to TRBJ2-7, with 7 bases matching TRBD1. The CDR3 has 13 amino acids. V was clipped by 8 bases and J by 1 base; unmatched bases: 5. Germline values: CDR1 SEHNR, CDR2 FQNEAQ (reference sequence). DNA for the CDR3: TGTGCCAGCGGTTACAGGGGATCCTACGAGCAGTACTTC. It translates to CASGYRGSYEQYF. The full variable domain, rest sourced from reference TRBV7-9 and TRBJ2-7, is DTGVSQNPRHKITKRGQNVTFRCDPISEHNRLYWYRQTLGQGPEFLTYFQNEAQLEKSRLLSDRFSAERPKGSFSTLEIQRTEQGDSAMYLCASGYRGSYEQYFGPGTRLTVT.

This clone has more than one count but fewer than ten. J is TRBJ2-7 and V is TRBV19, with TRBD1 identical over 8 bases. J was trimmed by 0 bases and V by 5 bases; bases with no gene match: 3. The CDR3 contains 14 residues. The germline V gene encodes CDR1 LNHDA and CDR2 SQIVND (reference sequence). The CDR3 is CASSPGTGSYEQYF. The CDR3 DNA reads TGTGCCAGTAGTCCCGGGACAGGCTCCTACGAGCAGTACTTC.

This clone has just one count. The identical CDR3 is also encoded by other nucleotide sequences in the sample. The rearrangement links TRBV30 to TRBJ2-5; D is ambiguous. The germline V and J ends were trimmed by 0 bases and 4 bases, with 3 bases remaining between them. Germline V CDR1 and CDR2: GTSNPN, SVGIG (reference sequence). This CDR3 is 11 amino acids long. CDR3 DNA sequence: TGTGCCTGGAGTGTACGAGAGACCCAGTACTTC. Protein sequence: CAWSVRETQYF.

This clone came up once. The gene calls are TRBV30 and TRBJ1-1, with D unclear. The V and J ends lost 2 bases and 4 bases respectively, with 17 bases between them. Per germline, CDR1 GTSNPN and CDR2 SVGIG (reference sequence). The CDR3 is 15 amino acids. The CDR3 bases are TGTGCCTGGAGTTCGGTGATGGCTTTGGGCACTGAAGCTTTCTTT. Translated, it gives CAWSSVMALGTEAFF.